A selection of T cell receptor beta chains follows, all from one sample in a study of shared clonotypes between healthy human individuals. Repertoires were generated with immunoSEQ multiplex PCR, while TCRdb's copy carries only in-frame clones and drops some. Among more than 500,000 clones listed, around 95% were seen once. Sequences were obtained from naive CD8+ T cells sorted from blood. Every receptor here comes from a woman in her twenties or thirties in good health. Each CDR3 is given with its conserved first and last residue. Each record gives: clone size, V gene, J gene, D gene, CDR3 DNA, CDR3 protein. The D gene is left open where the match is weak. Rows may omit the clone size; those that give it use once, few, many or a size class.

clone size: .
V gene: TRBV27
J gene: TRBJ2-7
D gene: .
CDR3 DNA: TGTGCCAGCAGTACCGACCGGGCCTACGAGCAGTACTTC
CDR3 protein: CASSTDRAYEQYF

clone size: .
V gene: TRBV5-1
J gene: TRBJ2-2
D gene: TRBD2
CDR3 DNA: TGCGCCAGCAGCTGGGGACTAGCGGCCACCGGGGAGCTGTTTTTT
CDR3 protein: CASSWGLAATGELFF

clone size: .
V gene: TRBV27
J gene: TRBJ1-5
D gene: .
CDR3 DNA: TGTGCCAGCAGTTGGTCGGGCAATCAGCCCCAGCATTTT
CDR3 protein: CASSWSGNQPQHF

clone size: .
V gene: TRBV13
J gene: TRBJ1-1
D gene: .
CDR3 DNA: TGTGCCAGCAGCTTAGGCCTAGGGCAGTTGAACACTGAAGCTTTCTTT
CDR3 protein: CASSLGLGQLNTEAFF

clone size: .
V gene: TRBV28
J gene: TRBJ1-5
D gene: .
CDR3 DNA: TGTGCCAGCAGTTTATTTGATGGAGGGCCCCAGCATTTT
CDR3 protein: CASSLFDGGPQHF

clone size: .
V gene: TRBV29-1
J gene: TRBJ2-7
D gene: TRBD2
CDR3 DNA: TGCAGCGTTGAAACGGGAGGGCCCCACGAGCAGTACTTC
CDR3 protein: CSVETGGPHEQYF

clone size: .
V gene: TRBV9
J gene: TRBJ1-5
D gene: .
CDR3 DNA: TGTGCCAGCAGCGTAGGAGGAGGCAATCAGCCCCAGCATTTT
CDR3 protein: CASSVGGGNQPQHF

clone size: .
V gene: TRBV29-1
J gene: TRBJ1-2
D gene: TRBD1
CDR3 DNA: TGCAGCGTCCAGGGGGAGAACTATGGCTACACCTTC
CDR3 protein: CSVQGENYGYTF

clone size: once
V gene: TRBV30
J gene: TRBJ1-6
D gene: TRBD1
CDR3 DNA: TGTGCCTGGAGTGCCGGGACAGGGCACTCACCCCTCCACTTT
CDR3 protein: CAWSAGTGHSPLHF

clone size: .
V gene: TRBV27
J gene: TRBJ2-6
D gene: .
CDR3 DNA: TGTGCCAGCAGTTTTAAAGCTCTGTCCGGGGCCAACGTCCTGACTTTC
CDR3 protein: CASSFKALSGANVLTF

clone size: .
V gene: TRBV5-5
J gene: TRBJ2-7
D gene: .
CDR3 DNA: TGTGCCAGCAGCTTGGATGGTGGCGCCCGAACCTACGAGCAGTACTTC
CDR3 protein: CASSLDGGARTYEQYF

clone size: .
V gene: TRBV13
J gene: TRBJ2-7
D gene: TRBD2
CDR3 DNA: TGTGCCAGCAGCGCCCGTAGCGGGAGTAAGTACGAGCAGTACTTC
CDR3 protein: CASSARSGSKYEQYF

clone size: once
V gene: TRBV12-2
J gene: TRBJ1-2
D gene: .
CDR3 DNA: TGTGCAAGTCGCCTTCCACGAAAGACCTATGGCTACACCTTC
CDR3 protein: CASRLPRKTYGYTF

clone size: .
V gene: TRBV2
J gene: TRBJ2-7
D gene: .
CDR3 DNA: TGTGCCAGCAGACCGGGGAGTTACTACGAGCAGTACTTC
CDR3 protein: CASRPGSYYEQYF

clone size: .
V gene: TRBV2
J gene: TRBJ1-1
D gene: .
CDR3 DNA: TGTGCCAGCAGTGAACCTACGGGGAGAAACACTGAAGCTTTCTTT
CDR3 protein: CASSEPTGRNTEAFF

clone size: .
V gene: TRBV28
J gene: TRBJ2-1
D gene: TRBD1
CDR3 DNA: TGTGCCAGCAGTTCCGGGGACAGAGGTTACAATGAGCAGTTCTTC
CDR3 protein: CASSSGDRGYNEQFF

clone size: .
V gene: TRBV29-1
J gene: TRBJ2-7
D gene: TRBD1
CDR3 DNA: TGCAGCGTTGGGGGTGAGTGGGACAGGGTCCACGAGCAGTACTTC
CDR3 protein: CSVGGEWDRVHEQYF

clone size: .
V gene: TRBV6-5
J gene: TRBJ1-2
D gene: .
CDR3 DNA: TGTGCCAGCAGGGGTGTTCTCCGGGAGGGCTACACCTTC
CDR3 protein: CASRGVLREGYTF

clone size: .
V gene: TRBV7-6
J gene: TRBJ1-2
D gene: .
CDR3 DNA: TGTGCCAGCAGCCCCGGATCATCCACCCTCGGGGATTACGGCTACACCTTC
CDR3 protein: CASSPGSSTLGDYGYTF

clone size: .
V gene: TRBV28
J gene: TRBJ2-7
D gene: TRBD2
CDR3 DNA: TGTGCCAGCAGTTTAGCGGGAGGATCCTACGAGCAGTACTTC
CDR3 protein: CASSLAGGSYEQYF

clone size: .
V gene: TRBV19
J gene: TRBJ1-5
D gene: .
CDR3 DNA: TGTGCCAGTAGCCGCGGGCTTTGGAATCAGCCCCAGCATTTT
CDR3 protein: CASSRGLWNQPQHF

clone size: .
V gene: TRBV4-2
J gene: TRBJ1-1
D gene: .
CDR3 DNA: TGTGCCAGCAGCCAAGGGGACAAGAGCAACACTGAAGCTTTCTTT
CDR3 protein: CASSQGDKSNTEAFF

clone size: .
V gene: TRBV28
J gene: TRBJ1-1
D gene: .
CDR3 DNA: TGTGCCAGCGGGCATTTGAACACTGAAGCTTTCTTT
CDR3 protein: CASGHLNTEAFF

clone size: few
V gene: TRBV6-1
J gene: TRBJ1-2
D gene: .
CDR3 DNA: TGTGCCTGCGGACCCCGAGGGATCTATGGCTACACCTTC
CDR3 protein: CACGPRGIYGYTF

clone size: .
V gene: TRBV28
J gene: TRBJ2-7
D gene: TRBD2
CDR3 DNA: TGTGCCAGCAGTCCCCCGGGAGGGAGGTCCTACGAGCAGTACTTC
CDR3 protein: CASSPPGGRSYEQYF

clone size: .
V gene: TRBV7-8
J gene: TRBJ2-7
D gene: TRBD1
CDR3 DNA: TGTGCCAGCAGCTTAGGGGGACAGGGAACATACGAGCAGTACTTC
CDR3 protein: CASSLGGQGTYEQYF

clone size: .
V gene: TRBV15
J gene: TRBJ2-1
D gene: .
CDR3 DNA: TGTGCCACCAGCCCCGACCGAAGGAGCTCCTACAATGAGCAGTTCTTC
CDR3 protein: CATSPDRRSSYNEQFF

clone size: .
V gene: TRBV28
J gene: TRBJ2-1
D gene: TRBD2
CDR3 DNA: TGTGCCAGCAGTCCGAGTCCCCGGACTAGCGGTTACAATGAGCAGTTCTTC
CDR3 protein: CASSPSPRTSGYNEQFF

clone size: .
V gene: TRBV5-4
J gene: TRBJ2-1
D gene: .
CDR3 DNA: TGTGCCAGCAGCACCTTCAATGAGCAGTTCTTC
CDR3 protein: CASSTFNEQFF

clone size: .
V gene: TRBV9
J gene: TRBJ2-1
D gene: TRBD2
CDR3 DNA: TGTGCCAGCAGCGCTTCACTAGCGAGCTCCTACAATGAGCAGTTCTTC
CDR3 protein: CASSASLASSYNEQFF

clone size: .
V gene: TRBV2
J gene: TRBJ2-7
D gene: .
CDR3 DNA: TGTGCCAGTGGCTACGAGCAGTACTTC
CDR3 protein: CASGYEQYF

clone size: .
V gene: TRBV28
J gene: TRBJ2-2
D gene: TRBD2
CDR3 DNA: TGTGCCAGCACCCGAGGACTAGCGGGAGGGCCGGACACCGGGGAGCTGTTTTTT
CDR3 protein: CASTRGLAGGPDTGELFF

clone size: .
V gene: TRBV12-5
J gene: TRBJ2-5
D gene: .
CDR3 DNA: TGTGCTAGTGCCCTTGGACAGCTAGAGACCCAGTACTTC
CDR3 protein: CASALGQLETQYF

clone size: .
V gene: TRBV21-1
J gene: TRBJ2-7
D gene: .
CDR3 DNA: TGTGCCAGCAGCAAAGCCCAGCCCGAGCAGTACTTC
CDR3 protein: CASSKAQPEQYF

clone size: .
V gene: TRBV23-1
J gene: TRBJ1-5
D gene: .
CDR3 DNA: TGCGCCAGCAGTCATCCTGGGTCGGACAGCCAAACCCATCAGCCCCAGCATTTT
CDR3 protein: CASSHPGSDSQTHQPQHF

clone size: .
V gene: TRBV7-9
J gene: TRBJ2-5
D gene: .
CDR3 DNA: TGTGCCAGCAGCTCAATCCGGGAGACCCAGTACTTC
CDR3 protein: CASSSIRETQYF

clone size: .
V gene: TRBV7-9
J gene: TRBJ2-7
D gene: TRBD1
CDR3 DNA: TGTGCCAGCAGCCCAGGACAGGGGTACAACGAGCAGTACTTC
CDR3 protein: CASSPGQGYNEQYF

clone size: .
V gene: TRBV28
J gene: TRBJ2-4
D gene: .
CDR3 DNA: TGTGCCAGCAGTTTATCTTTGGCCAAAAACATTCAGTACTTC
CDR3 protein: CASSLSLAKNIQYF

clone size: .
V gene: TRBV5-1
J gene: TRBJ2-3
D gene: .
CDR3 DNA: TGCGCCAGCAGCTTATCCATACGTTCAGATACGCAGTATTTT
CDR3 protein: CASSLSIRSDTQYF

clone size: .
V gene: TRBV14
J gene: TRBJ2-3
D gene: TRBD2
CDR3 DNA: TGTGCCAGCAGCCAAGCCCCGATACCTCGACTAGCGGGAGAGTCAGATACGCAGTATTTT
CDR3 protein: CASSQAPIPRLAGESDTQYF

clone size: .
V gene: TRBV6-1
J gene: TRBJ1-3
D gene: .
CDR3 DNA: TGTGCCAGCAGCCCCAGAGACTCTGGAAACACCATATATTTT
CDR3 protein: CASSPRDSGNTIYF

clone size: .
V gene: TRBV7-9
J gene: TRBJ2-3
D gene: TRBD2
CDR3 DNA: TGTGCCAGCAGCTCAACTAGCGGAGTATCCACAGATACGCAGTATTTT
CDR3 protein: CASSSTSGVSTDTQYF

clone size: .
V gene: TRBV19
J gene: TRBJ1-2
D gene: .
CDR3 DNA: TGTGCCAGTAGTATTACCGGGACGGGGCATGACTACACCTTC
CDR3 protein: CASSITGTGHDYTF

clone size: .
V gene: TRBV27
J gene: TRBJ2-7
D gene: TRBD2
CDR3 DNA: TGTGCCAGCAGTTTAATTGGCGGGAGGGCCGAGCAGTACTTC
CDR3 protein: CASSLIGGRAEQYF

clone size: .
V gene: TRBV4-1
J gene: TRBJ2-3
D gene: TRBD2
CDR3 DNA: TGCGCCAGCACCCCGTTAGCGGGATCCCGAGATACGCAGTATTTT
CDR3 protein: CASTPLAGSRDTQYF

clone size: .
V gene: TRBV6-1
J gene: TRBJ2-7
D gene: TRBD1
CDR3 DNA: TGTTTAACAGGGGATTACGAGCAGTACTTC
CDR3 protein: CLTGDYEQYF

clone size: .
V gene: TRBV5-6
J gene: TRBJ1-1
D gene: TRBD1
CDR3 DNA: TGTGCCAGCAGCTTGGGACGGGACAGGGAGAACACTGAAGCTTTCTTT
CDR3 protein: CASSLGRDRENTEAFF

clone size: .
V gene: TRBV5-8
J gene: TRBJ2-1
D gene: .
CDR3 DNA: TGTGCCAGCAGCTTACGCGTCAATGAGCAGTTCTTC
CDR3 protein: CASSLRVNEQFF

clone size: .
V gene: TRBV5-8
J gene: TRBJ2-1
D gene: .
CDR3 DNA: TGTGCCAGCAGCTTTACGGGGGACTATGAGCAGTTCTTC
CDR3 protein: CASSFTGDYEQFF

clone size: .
V gene: TRBV28
J gene: TRBJ2-7
D gene: .
CDR3 DNA: TGTGCCAGCAGTCCCCCCGTTGAGAGAAGCTACGAGCAGTACTTC
CDR3 protein: CASSPPVERSYEQYF

clone size: .
V gene: TRBV28
J gene: TRBJ2-7
D gene: .
CDR3 DNA: TGTGCCAGCAGGCTGACAGGTCTCTACGAGCAGTACTTC
CDR3 protein: CASRLTGLYEQYF